The 25 T cell receptor beta chains in this list originate from one sample, sequenced in a study of CD8+ T cells in alopecia areata. RNA extraction was followed by reverse transcription into cDNA, which acted as the sequencing template. Sequencing used immunoSEQ multiplex PCR; TCRdb keeps in-frame clones, though not all of them. The table records about 180,000 clones, around half of them present only once. The treatment is: oral pan-JAK inhibitor, 5-10 mg twice daily. The sample in question was CD8+ T cells sorted from blood, obtained at week 24, from a patient treated with tofacitinib. These TCRs come from a human donor with alopecia areata.

This clone showed up just a few times. The chain is built from TRBV5-1 and TRBJ1-1; a weak D match, TRBD1 (5 bases). Germline assignment: CDR1 SGHRS and CDR2 YFSETQ. V was cut by 2 bases and J by 5 bases, with 10 bases left in between. The CDR3 runs 13 residues. The CDR3 DNA reads as TGCGCCAGCAGCTTCTCAGGGATTACTGAAGCTTTCTTT. The encoded protein is CASSFSGITEAFF.

The chain links TRBV5-6 to TRBJ1-5, with D unclear. Germline loops: CDR1 SGHDT, CDR2 YYEEEE. The germline V and J ends were trimmed by 0 bases and 7 bases, with 8 bases remaining between them. The CDR3 spans 13 residues. CDR3 region: CASSLVSGQPQHF. DNA of the CDR3: TGTGCCAGCAGCTTGGTGTCGGGGCAGCCCCAGCATTTT.

The gene calls are TRBV15 and TRBJ2-2; 8 bases match TRBD1. Germline assignment: CDR1 LNHNV and CDR2 YYDKDF (reference sequence). Trimming took 5 bases from V and 5 from J; bases not matched to a gene: 10. The CDR3 contains 16 residues. This CDR3 is CATSGTQGARTGELFF. In nucleotides, the CDR3 is TGTGCCACCAGCGGTACCCAGGGGGCGCGGACCGGGGAGCTGTTTTTT.

This chain joins TRBV9 and TRBJ2-1; 15 nucleotides match TRBD2. V shed 3 bases, J shed 5 bases, and the junction held 3 bases outside the gene matches. The CDR3 spans 16 residues. CDR1 and CDR2 from the germline V gene are SGDLS and YYNGEE. The CDR3 DNA sequence: TGTGCCAGCAGCGGGACTAGCGGGGGGGAACACAATGAGCAGTTCTTC. Protein product: CASSGTSGGEHNEQFF.

This clone was seen a few times. This chain uses TRBV19 with TRBJ2-1; TRBD2 is a possible D gene (5 bases). The V gene lost 9 bases and the J gene lost 2 bases, with 5 bases spanning the gap. CDR3 size: 11 residues. Germline V lookup: CDR1 LNHDA, CDR2 SQIVND (reference sequence). The CDR3 nucleotides read TGTGCCAGCGGGGCCTACAATGAGCAGTTCTTC. Its protein is CASGAYNEQFF.

The chain carries TRBV4-3 and TRBJ1-2; no firm D call. Germline V gives CDR1 LGHNA, CDR2 YSLEER. Trimming removed 0 bases at V and 4 bases at J, with 15 bases between. The CDR3 is made up of 16 amino acids. The CDR3 region is CASSQDNGAAGYGYTF. Here the CDR3 DNA reads TGCGCCAGCAGCCAAGATAATGGAGCCGCAGGCTATGGCTACACCTTC.

This clone was detected only a few times. The chain is built from TRBV7-9 and TRBJ1-2; no definite D call. This CDR3 has 15 residues. CDR1 is SEHNR and CDR2 is FQNEAQ in the germline V gene (reference sequence). V shed 1 base and J shed 4 bases, with 13 bases lying between them. CDR3 sequence: CASSLGSASGYGYTF. CDR3 DNA sequence: TGTGCCAGCAGCTTAGGGTCGGCCTCTGGCTATGGCTACACCTTC.

This chain uses TRBV5-1 with TRBJ1-1, with 9 bases identical to TRBD1. The CDR3 runs 16 residues. The junction had 9 bases not matched to a gene; V was cut back by 3 bases and J by 3 bases. Germline CDR1 is SGHRS and CDR2 is YFSETQ. CDR3 region: CASSSVTGGLDTEAFF. CDR3 DNA: TGCGCCAGCAGCTCGGTGACAGGGGGATTGGACACTGAAGCTTTCTTT.

V usage is TRBV30 and J usage is TRBJ2-2; D gene uncertain. Germline V gives CDR1 GTSNPN, CDR2 SVGIG (reference sequence). CDR3 size: 13 residues. The V end lost 2 bases, the J end lost 3 bases, and 7 bases lay between the germline ends. CDR3 DNA sequence: TGTGCCTGGAGTACCACAGACACCGGGGAGCTGTTTTTT. Its protein product is CAWSTTDTGELFF.

The rearrangement joins TRBV13 to TRBJ2-7; 8 positions match TRBD2. The CDR3 runs to 13 residues. Trimming at V came to 2 bases and at J to 3 bases, leaving 0 bases not matched to a gene. Germline CDR1 PRHDT, CDR2 FYEKMQ (reference sequence). CDR3 sequence reads: CASSLSGGYEQYF. The CDR3 coding sequence is TGTGCCAGCAGCTTAAGCGGGGGCTACGAGCAGTACTTC.

CDR3: CASSYSGQKNSYEQYF. The CDR3 DNA is TGTGCCAGCAGTTACTCGGGACAGAAGAACTCCTACGAGCAGTACTTC. The chain combines TRBV6-5 with TRBJ2-7, with 7 positions matching TRBD1. Trimming at V came to 0 bases and at J to 0 bases, leaving 5 bases not matched to a gene. This CDR3 has 16 amino acids. Germline V gene lookup returns CDR1 MNHEY and CDR2 SVGAGI.

In this sample, this clone turned up a few times. This chain joins TRBV7-9 and TRBJ1-5; D may be TRBD1 (5 bases). Germline assignment: CDR1 SEHNR and CDR2 FQNEAQ (reference sequence). This CDR3 spans 15 amino acids. Deletions cut 6 bases from V and 4 bases from J, with 16 bases between. CDR3 sequence reads: CASSQLGEGNQPQHF. CDR3 nucleotide sequence: TGTGCCAGCAGTCAACTAGGGGAGGGTAATCAGCCCCAGCATTTT. The variable domain in full, completed from reference TRBV7-9 and TRBJ1-5, reads DTGVSQNPRHKITKRGQNVTFRCDPISEHNRLYWYRQTLGQGPEFLTYFQNEAQLEKSRLLSDRFSAERPKGSFSTLEIQRTEQGDSAMYLCASSQLGEGNQPQHFGDGTRLSIL.

This clone was picked up a small number of times. The CDR3 nucleotides read TGCAGCGTGAAAAGTGACAGATCCTACAATGAGCAGTTCTTC. Translation: CSVKSDRSYNEQFF. The chain has TRBV29-1 and TRBJ2-1, with a possible D match to TRBD1 (5 bases). The CDR3 consists of 14 residues. Trimming left V 6 bases short and J 1 base short, with 13 bases between. The germline V gene encodes CDR1 SQVTM and CDR2 ANQGSEA.

The chain is built from TRBV15 and TRBJ2-3; perhaps TRBD2 as D (5 bases). CDR1 and CDR2 from the germline V gene are LNHNV and YYDKDF (reference sequence). This CDR3 contains 14 residues. The germline V and J ends were trimmed by 1 base and 6 bases, with 11 bases remaining between them. The CDR3 is CATSRASQRDTQYF. Here the CDR3 DNA reads TGTGCCACCAGCAGAGCTTCTCAGCGGGATACGCAGTATTTT.

This clone appeared a few times. V usage is TRBV6-5 and J usage is TRBJ2-3, with 8 nucleotides matching TRBD2. V was pared by 4 bases and J by 2 bases, with 8 bases of the junction left unmatched. The CDR3 extends over 16 amino acids. CDR1 and CDR2 from the germline V gene are MNHEY and SVGAGI. CDR3 nucleotide sequence: TGTGCCAGCAGTTCATTTAGCGGGAAATTCACAGATACGCAGTATTTT. Its protein is CASSSFSGKFTDTQYF.

The rearrangement uses TRBV19 and TRBJ1-1; D unresolved. From germline, CDR1 is LNHDA and CDR2 SQIVND (reference sequence). The CDR3 runs 15 residues. Trimming stripped 3 bases from V and 4 bases from J, with 15 bases between. DNA of the CDR3: TGTGCCAGTAGTATCTCGGGTGGCGGGGTCACTGAAGCTTTCTTT. Translated, it gives CASSISGGGVTEAFF.

J is TRBJ1-2 and V is TRBV6-1, with TRBD1 as a possible D gene (5 bases). Germline CDR1 MNHNS, CDR2 SASEGT. CDR3 length: 13 amino acids. The V end lost 6 bases, the J end lost 3 bases, and 11 bases lay between the germline ends. CDR3 loop: CASRRDGDYGYTF. The CDR3 DNA reads TGTGCCAGCAGACGGGACGGGGACTATGGCTACACCTTC.

The chain employs TRBV4-2 and TRBJ2-3; D unclear. V was clipped by 0 bases and J by 3 bases, with 7 bases between them. In germline, CDR1 is LGHNA, CDR2 YNFKEQ. CDR3 length: 14 residues. The CDR3, as DNA: TGTGCCAGCAGCCAAGATAATCCAACAGATACGCAGTATTTT. Its translation: CASSQDNPTDTQYF.

The V and J genes are TRBV5-6 and TRBJ2-7; 8 bases are shared with TRBD1. CDR3 length: 15 amino acids. V lost 0 bases and J lost 6; bases outside the gene matches: 8. The germline CDR1 and CDR2 sequences are SGHDT and YYEEEE. Here the CDR3 reads CASSLARTGRREQYF. The CDR3, as DNA: TGTGCCAGCAGCTTGGCTCGGACAGGGAGACGCGAGCAGTACTTC.

This chain links TRBV2 with TRBJ1-1; TRBD1 might be the D (5 bases). The CDR3 has 15 residues. Trimming left V 0 bases short and J 3 bases short, with 11 bases between. The V gene's germline CDR1 is SNHLY and CDR2 FYNNEI. DNA for the CDR3: TGTGCCAGCAGTGAAGCTAGGGACCTGGACACTGAAGCTTTCTTT. It yields the protein CASSEARDLDTEAFF.

This chain connects TRBV14 to TRBJ1-6; D remains ambiguous. The germline CDR1 and CDR2 sequences are SGHDN and FVKESK. The length of the CDR3 is 12 residues. V was cut by 5 bases and J by 4 bases, with 3 bases left in between. CDR3 sequence (DNA): TGTGCCAGCAGCAGATATAATTCACCCCTCCACTTT. The encoded protein is CASSRYNSPLHF. The whole variable domain, remainder taken from reference TRBV14 and TRBJ1-6, is EAGVTQFPSHSVIEKGQTVTLRCDPISGHDNLYWYRRVMGKEIKFLLHFVKESKQDESGMPNNRFLAERTGGTYSTLKVQPAELEDSGVYFCASSRYNSPLHFGNGTRLTVT.

The sample holds one count of this clone. V and J are TRBV25-1 and TRBJ1-1, with TRBD1 as a possible D gene (6 bases). The CDR3 length is 13 residues. Looked up from germline, CDR1 is MGHDK and CDR2 is SYGVNS. V was clipped by 5 bases and J by 4 bases, with 11 bases between them. The CDR3 reads CASSHVGGTEAFF. CDR3 nucleotide sequence: TGTGCCAGCAGTCACGTAGGGGGCACTGAAGCTTTCTTT.

The chain joins TRBV5-6 to TRBJ1-1, with a possible D match to TRBD1 (5 bases). Trimming pared 4 bases from V and 6 bases from J, leaving 13 bases between. Germline CDR1 and CDR2: SGHDT and YYEEEE. This CDR3 is built from 13 residues. CDR3 DNA sequence: TGTGCCAGCAGCCCTGGGGGTAGGGCTGAAGCTTTCTTT. Translating gives CASSPGGRAEAFF.

V is TRBV4-1 and J is TRBJ1-5; 7 bases align to TRBD1. The CDR3 contains 14 residues. The V gene end was trimmed by 4 bases and the J gene end by 7 bases; junction bases not matched to a gene: 7. Looked up from germline, CDR1 is MGHRA and CDR2 is YSYEKL. The CDR3 spells CASSRTDREQPQHF. The CDR3 DNA sequence: TGCGCCAGCAGCCGGACTGACAGGGAACAGCCCCAGCATTTT.

This sequence joins TRBV5-1 and TRBJ2-2; TRBD2 matches 8 bases. The CDR3 contains 15 residues. J gave up 4 bases and V 1 base, and 3 bases lay outside the gene matches. From germline, CDR1 is SGHRS and CDR2 YFSETQ. As DNA, the CDR3 is TGCGCCAGCAGCTTGAGTGGGACTAGCACCGGGGAGCTGTTTTTT. This encodes CASSLSGTSTGELFF.